What follows are 8 T cell receptor beta chains derived from one specimen sequenced in a study of regulatory T cells in long-lasting Graves disease. Indicated time point: newly diagnosed GD, antithyroid drugs for less than 3 months. There was RNA extracted from PBMCs, and the TCR library was made from it. Researchers made TCR beta libraries by using iRepertoire HTBI primers and running Arm-PCR on CDR3 regions. MiXCR was run by TCRdb on the multiplex PCR reads, yielding one entry per CDR3 protein. The repertoire holds under 450,000 distinct CDR3 sequences, roughly 16% seen once, with around 20% in the top ten. The same sample was also studied in work on T cells in Graves' hyperthyroidism and ophthalmopathy.

The material was peripheral blood mononuclear cells (PBMCs), obtained at new diagnosis, from a patient treated with antithyroid drugs. The receptors here all came from a woman aged 18-35 years with Graves disease.

This clonotype was seen many times. CDR3 region: CAWSVTGQGDQPQHF. CDR3 nucleotide sequence: TGTGCCTGGAGTGTAACGGGACAGGGAGATCAGCCCCAGCATTTT. The rearrangement joins TRBV30 to TRBJ1-5; 9 positions agree with TRBD1. The CDR3 loop spans 15 amino acids. The junction had 5 bases not matched to a gene; V was cut back by 0 bases and J by 5 bases. Germline lookup yields CDR1 GTSNPN and CDR2 SVGIG (reference sequence).

This clonotype turned up a few times. The genes are TRBV9 and TRBJ1-3, with D perhaps TRBD1 (5 bases). Germline V gives CDR1 SGDLS, CDR2 YYNGEE. V was clipped by 0 bases and J by 2 bases, with 27 bases between them. The CDR3 extends over 21 amino acids. In DNA, the CDR3 is TGTGCCAGCAGCGTAGGGGTTAGGGGTTTGTCGACGGACGCTGCTGGAAACACCATATATTTT. As protein: CASSVGVRGLSTDAAGNTIYF.

The chain links TRBV14 to TRBJ2-7; 10 bases map to TRBD2. The V segment lost 4 bases and the J segment 6 bases; nucleotides outside the gene matches: 9. CDR3 size: 15 residues. Per germline, CDR1 SGHDN and CDR2 FVKESK. The CDR3 coding sequence is TGTGCCAGCAGCCGACTTCTAGCGGGAGCACTCGAGCAGTACTTC. Its translation is CASSRLLAGALEQYF.

This clonotype has only a few counts. This rearrangement joins TRBV2 to TRBJ1-5; D is uncertain. V was shortened by 4 bases and J by 3 bases, with 7 bases between the two germline ends. CDR1 SNHLY and CDR2 FYNNEI come from the germline V gene. The CDR3 extends over 13 amino acids. As DNA, the CDR3 is TGTGCCAGCAGTGCGGGGATCAATCAGCCCCAGCATTTT. Translation gives CASSAGINQPQHF.

There are many counts of this clonotype. This chain links TRBV5-8 with TRBJ1-2, with 7 positions matching TRBD1. Germline V gene sequence: CDR1 SGHTS, CDR2 YDEGEE. The trim removed 3 bases at V and 5 bases at J, leaving 16 bases unmatched. The CDR3 loop spans 17 amino acids. In DNA form, the CDR3 reads TGTGCCAGCAGCTCCAAACGACAGACAGGGCCGGAATATGGCTACACCTTC. Translated, it gives CASSSKRQTGPEYGYTF.

In the case of this clonotype: The junction shows a germline mismatch at one end, possibly a read error. V and J are TRBV9 and TRBJ2-2; the D gene is possibly TRBD2 (5 bases). Germline CDR1 reads SGDLS; CDR2 reads YYNGEE. CDR3 length: 14 residues. The CDR3 DNA follows: TGTGCCAGCAACGTAGCGCGGAACACCGGGGAGCTGTTTTTT. Residues: CASNVARNTGELFF.

In its sample, this clonotype was seen many times. At one end, the junction sequence differs from germline, possibly due to a read error. The chain is built from TRBV5-1 and TRBJ2-7; D remains ambiguous. Per the germline V gene, CDR1 is SGHRS and CDR2 is YFSETQ. CDR3 size: 14 residues. In DNA form, the CDR3 reads TGTGCCAGCAGCCCCCTATCCCATTCCTACGAGCAGTACTTC. Its translation is CASSPLSHSYEQYF.

This clonotype occurred many times. The chain is built from TRBV12-3 or TRBV12-4 and TRBJ2-1; TRBD1 or TRBD2 may be the D gene (5 bases each). This CDR3 region has 14 residues. The V end was cut by 3 bases, the J end by 4 bases, with 10 bases between. CDR3 loop: CASSLTGTYNEQFF. DNA for the CDR3: TGTGCCAGCAGTTTGACCGGGACGTACAATGAGCAGTTCTTC.